This TCR beta chain was documented in a study of T cell changes during pregnancy in multiple sclerosis. CDR3 length: 13 residues. The V gene's germline CDR1 is LGHNA and CDR2 YSLEER. Trimming took off 0 bases at V and 3 bases at J, with 6 bases between the two ends. On this clone: Other DNA sequences in the same sample also yield this CDR3.

The method was immunoSEQ multiplex PCR; TCRdb's version includes in-frame clones alone and lacks a portion of them. In the table there are approximately 60,000 clones, 90% to 95% of which are singletons. The origin of this receptor is a female donor with multiple sclerosis, enrolled in a pregnancy study. The chain carries TRBV4-3 and TRBJ2-7; D is uncertain. The sample was CD8+ T cells from peripheral blood mononuclear cells, taken in the third trimester of pregnancy. CDR3: CASSQDLSYEQYF. DNA for the CDR3: TGCGCCAGCAGCCAAGATCTAAGCTACGAGCAGTACTTC.